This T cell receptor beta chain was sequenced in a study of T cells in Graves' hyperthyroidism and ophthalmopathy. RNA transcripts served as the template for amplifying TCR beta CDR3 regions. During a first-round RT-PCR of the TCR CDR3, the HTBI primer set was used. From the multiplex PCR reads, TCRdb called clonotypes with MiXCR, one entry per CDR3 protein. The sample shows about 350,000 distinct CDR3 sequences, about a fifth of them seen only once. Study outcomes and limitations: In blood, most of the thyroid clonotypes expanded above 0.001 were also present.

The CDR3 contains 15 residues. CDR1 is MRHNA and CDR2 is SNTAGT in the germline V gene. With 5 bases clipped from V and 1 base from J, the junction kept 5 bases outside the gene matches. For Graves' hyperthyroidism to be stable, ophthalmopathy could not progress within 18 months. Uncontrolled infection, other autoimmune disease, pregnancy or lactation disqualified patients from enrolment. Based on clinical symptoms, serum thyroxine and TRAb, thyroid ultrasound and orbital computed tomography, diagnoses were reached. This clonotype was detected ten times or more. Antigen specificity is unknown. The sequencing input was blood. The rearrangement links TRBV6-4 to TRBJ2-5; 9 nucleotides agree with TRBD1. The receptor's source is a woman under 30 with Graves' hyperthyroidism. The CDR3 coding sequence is TGTGCCAGCAGTCGGACAGGGGAGGGCCAAGAGACCCAGTACTTC. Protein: CASSRTGEGQETQYF.